The text below deals with one T cell receptor (beta chain). The sample originates from a study of control samples from healthy donors and cancer patients. Only in-frame clones appear in the TCRdb table, and some are missing; sequencing was by immunoSEQ multiplex PCR. This table holds roughly 120,000 clones, roughly 88% found once. CDR3 length: 15 residues. V was trimmed by 7 bases and J by 5 bases, leaving 18 bases between them. Per the germline V gene, CDR1 is SGHVS and CDR2 is FQNEAQ. The sample was blood. This receptor was taken from a man aged 40-50 years in good health. The rearrangement links TRBV7-8 to TRBJ2-1; tentatively, D is TRBD2 (8 bases). CDR3 loop: CASTRGGGGNNEQFF. The CDR3 bases are TGTGCCAGCACCAGAGGGGGCGGGGGGAACAATGAGCAGTTCTTC.